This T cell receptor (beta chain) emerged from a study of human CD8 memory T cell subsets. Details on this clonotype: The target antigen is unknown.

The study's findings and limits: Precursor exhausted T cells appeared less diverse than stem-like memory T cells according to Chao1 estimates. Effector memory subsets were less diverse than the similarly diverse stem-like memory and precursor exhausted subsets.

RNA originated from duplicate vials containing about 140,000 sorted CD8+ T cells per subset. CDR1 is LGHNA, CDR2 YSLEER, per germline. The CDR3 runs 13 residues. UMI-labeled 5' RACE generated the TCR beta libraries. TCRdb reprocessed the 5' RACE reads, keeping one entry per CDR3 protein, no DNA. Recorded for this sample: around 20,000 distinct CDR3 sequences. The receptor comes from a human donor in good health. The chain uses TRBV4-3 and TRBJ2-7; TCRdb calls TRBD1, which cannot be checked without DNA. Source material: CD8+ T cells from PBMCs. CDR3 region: CASSQAREYEQYF.